The clone carrying this TCR beta chain was recorded a few times. Its target is unknown. The CDR3 runs 16 residues. Per the germline V gene, CDR1 is SGHRS and CDR2 is YFSETQ. V shed 4 bases, J shed 2 bases, and the junction held 9 bases outside the gene matches. TCRdb re-called the reads with MiXCR, one entry per CDR3 protein. The repertoire includes 800,000 to 950,000 distinct CDR3 sequences, less than 35% of them detected once, and 9.5% to 15% sits in the top ten. These data belong to a study of T cell repertoires in cytomegalovirus infection. Whole-study context: Matching HLA type, along with CMV infection, was indicated by public TCR beta signatures.

This clonotype originated in a human donor in good health (CMV status not recorded). Some clones in this sample may be carry-over from other donors' samples. The V and J genes are TRBV5-1 and TRBJ2-1, with 7 bases aligning to TRBD2. This specimen was cultured CD8+ T cells from PBMCs, taken from culture after CMV antigen stimulation. The CDR3 DNA follows: TGCGCCAGCAGCCCGTTCCCTAGCGGCCCCTACAATGAGCAGTTCTTC. This translates into CASSPFPSGPYNEQFF.